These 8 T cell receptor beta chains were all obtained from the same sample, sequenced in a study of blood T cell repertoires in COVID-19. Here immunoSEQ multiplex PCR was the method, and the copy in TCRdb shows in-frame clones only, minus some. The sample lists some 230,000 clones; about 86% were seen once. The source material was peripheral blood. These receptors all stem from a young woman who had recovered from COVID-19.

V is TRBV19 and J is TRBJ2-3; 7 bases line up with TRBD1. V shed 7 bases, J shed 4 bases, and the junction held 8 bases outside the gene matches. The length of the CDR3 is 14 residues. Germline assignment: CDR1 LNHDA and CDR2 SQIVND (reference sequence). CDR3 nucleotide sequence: TGTGCCAGTAACATAGGGGGCGGCGCAGATACGCAGTATTTT. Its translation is CASNIGGGADTQYF. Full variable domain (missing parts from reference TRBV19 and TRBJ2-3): DGGITQSPKYLFRKEGQNVTLSCEQNLNHDAMYWYRQDPGQGLRLIYYSQIVNDFQKGDIAEGYSVSREKKESFPLTVTSAQKNPTAFYLCASNIGGGADTQYFGPGTRLTVL.

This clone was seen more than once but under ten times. The chain's CDR3 is CASSLTRRPFF. The CDR3 bases are TGTGCCAGCAGTTTAACCCGGAGACCTTTCTTT. V and J are TRBV28 and TRBJ1-1; no firm D call. With 2 bases removed from V and 12 bases from J, the gap between germline ends came to 10 bases. The CDR3 extends over 11 amino acids. The V gene's germline CDR1 is MDHEN and CDR2 SYDVKM. Together with reference TRBV28 and TRBJ1-1, the CDR3 gives the full variable domain: DVKVTQSSRYLVKRTGEKVFLECVQDMDHENMFWYRQDPGLGLRLIYFSYDVKMKEKGDIPEGYSVSREKKERFSLILESASTNQTSMYLCASSLTRRPFFGQGTRLTVV.

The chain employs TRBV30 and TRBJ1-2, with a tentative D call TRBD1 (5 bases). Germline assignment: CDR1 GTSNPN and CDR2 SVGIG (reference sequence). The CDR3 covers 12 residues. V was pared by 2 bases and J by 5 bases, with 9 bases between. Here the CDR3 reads CAWSSGEYGYTF. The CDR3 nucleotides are TGTGCCTGGAGTTCGGGGGAGTATGGCTACACCTTC.

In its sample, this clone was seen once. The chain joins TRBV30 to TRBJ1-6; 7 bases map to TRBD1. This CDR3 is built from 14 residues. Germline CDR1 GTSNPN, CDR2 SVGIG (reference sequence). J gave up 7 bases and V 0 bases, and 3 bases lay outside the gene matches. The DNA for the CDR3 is TGTGCCTGGAGTGTGGGACAGCGGAATTCACCCCTCCACTTT. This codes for CAWSVGQRNSPLHF. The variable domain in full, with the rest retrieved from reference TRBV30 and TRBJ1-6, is SQTIHQWPATLVQPVGSPLSLECTVEGTSNPNLYWYRQAAGRGLQLLFYSVGIGQISSEVPQNLSASRPQDRQFILSSKKLLLSDSGFYLCAWSVGQRNSPLHFGNGTRLTVT.

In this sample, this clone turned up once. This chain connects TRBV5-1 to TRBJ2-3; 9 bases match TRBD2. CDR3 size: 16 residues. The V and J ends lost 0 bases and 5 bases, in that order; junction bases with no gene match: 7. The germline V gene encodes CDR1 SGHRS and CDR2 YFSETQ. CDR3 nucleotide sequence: TGCGCCAGCAGCTTGGGAGGCGGGAGGGCCATAGATACGCAGTATTTT. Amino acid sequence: CASSLGGGRAIDTQYF.

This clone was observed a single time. This CDR3 reads CASSLKHSATNEKLFF. The CDR3 coding sequence is TGTGCCAGCAGCTTAAAACACAGTGCAACTAATGAAAAACTGTTTTTT. The gene calls are TRBV5-5 and TRBJ1-4; unclear D gene. The CDR3 length is 16 residues. V lost 2 bases, J lost 0 bases, and 11 bases lay in between. Per germline, CDR1 SGHKS and CDR2 YYEKEE (reference sequence).

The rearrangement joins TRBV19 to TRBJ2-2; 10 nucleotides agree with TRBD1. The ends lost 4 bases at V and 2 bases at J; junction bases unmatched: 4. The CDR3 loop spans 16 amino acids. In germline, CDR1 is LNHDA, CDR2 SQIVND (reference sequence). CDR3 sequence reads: CASSTMTGGNTGELFF. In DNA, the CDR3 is TGTGCCAGTAGTACGATGACAGGGGGCAACACCGGGGAGCTGTTTTTT.

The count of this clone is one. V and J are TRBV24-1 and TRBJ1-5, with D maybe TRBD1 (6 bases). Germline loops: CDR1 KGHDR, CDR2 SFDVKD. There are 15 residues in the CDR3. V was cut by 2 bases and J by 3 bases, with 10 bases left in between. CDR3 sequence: CATSDSTGPNQPQHF. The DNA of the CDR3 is TGTGCCACCAGTGATTCAACAGGGCCCAATCAGCCCCAGCATTTT.